The 8 T cell receptor beta chains below all came from one sample that was sequenced in a study of blood T cell repertoires in COVID-19. Clones were read by immunoSEQ multiplex PCR, and TCRdb kept only the in-frame ones, dropping some. The table has some 200,000 clones, roughly 81% seen once. Specimen: peripheral blood. The source of these receptors is a woman aged 50 to 65 with active or convalescent COVID-19.

V and J are TRBV28 and TRBJ2-5; possible D gene TRBD2, 5 bases. The CDR3 is 12 amino acids. Per the germline V gene, CDR1 is MDHEN and CDR2 is SYDVKM. V lost 8 bases and J lost 4, with 11 bases in between. The CDR3 loop reads CASSSGIETQYF. The DNA of the CDR3 is TGTGCCAGCTCTTCGGGGATAGAGACCCAGTACTTC.

The V call is TRBV2, the J call TRBJ1-1, with 8 bases fitting TRBD1. This CDR3 has 16 residues. CDR1 and CDR2 (germline): SNHLY, FYNNEI. V was clipped by 6 bases and J by 6 bases; unmatched bases: 15. Here the CDR3 reads CASRTEFGTGNAEAFF. DNA of the CDR3: TGTGCCAGCAGGACCGAGTTCGGGACAGGTAACGCTGAAGCTTTCTTT.

The chain employs TRBV24-1 and TRBJ2-2, with TRBD1 matching over 9 bases. The CDR3 length is 17 residues. Germline V CDR1 and CDR2: KGHDR, SFDVKD. Trimming cost V 3 bases and J 1 base; bases outside gene matches: 5. The CDR3 spells CATSDPTGGRNTGELFF. The CDR3 bases are TGTGCCACCAGTGATCCGACAGGGGGAAGGAACACCGGGGAGCTGTTTTTT.

J is TRBJ1-5 and V is TRBV6-1; 7 bases map to TRBD1. The germline V gene encodes CDR1 MNHNS and CDR2 SASEGT. This CDR3 spans 15 amino acids. After removal of 1 base from V and 5 bases from J, the junction contained 5 bases not matched to a gene. For the CDR3, the DNA is TGTGCCAGCAGTGAAGGCAGACAGGGCCATCAGCCCCAGCATTTT. This sequence encodes CASSEGRQGHQPQHF.

V is TRBV11-2 and J is TRBJ2-7, with a tentative D call TRBD1 (5 bases). In germline, CDR1 is SGHAT, CDR2 FQNNGV. Trimming left V 5 bases short and J 6 bases short, with 14 bases between. The CDR3 consists of 13 residues. The CDR3, as DNA: TGTGCCAGCAGCCAAGGGGTGGCCCGCGAGCAGTACTTC. Its protein is CASSQGVAREQYF.

The CDR3 loop reads CASSIGRGGEKLFF. DNA of the CDR3: TGTGCCAGTAGTATCGGCAGGGGTGGAGAAAAACTGTTTTTT. The V gene is TRBV19, the J gene TRBJ1-4, with D maybe TRBD1 (6 bases). Trimming removed 3 bases from V and 8 bases from J, with 13 bases in between. The germline V gene has CDR1 LNHDA and CDR2 SQIVND (reference sequence). CDR3 length: 14 amino acids.

There are a few counts of this clone. This chain links TRBV7-9 with TRBJ1-2; maybe TRBD1 (6 bases). Trimming took off 1 base at V and 3 bases at J, with 9 bases between the two ends. The CDR3 covers 14 residues. Germline CDR1 and CDR2: SEHNR and FQNEAQ (reference sequence). CDR3 in amino acids: CASSLVSGDYGYTF. CDR3 nucleotides: TGTGCCAGCAGCTTAGTATCAGGGGACTATGGCTACACCTTC. Full variable domain (remainder filled in from reference TRBV7-9 and TRBJ1-2): DTGVSQNPRHKITKRGQNVTFRCDPISEHNRLYWYRQTLGQGPEFLTYFQNEAQLEKSRLLSDRFSAERPKGSFSTLEIQRTEQGDSAMYLCASSLVSGDYGYTFGSGTRLTVV.

The rearrangement joins TRBV18 to TRBJ1-2, with 7 bases lining up with TRBD1. V was pared by 5 bases and J by 8 bases, with 5 bases of the junction left unmatched. The CDR3 consists of 12 residues. CDR1 KGHSH and CDR2 LQKENI come from the germline V gene. In DNA form, the CDR3 reads TGTGCCAGCTCATCGGGACAGATGGGCTACACCTTC. Its translation is CASSSGQMGYTF.